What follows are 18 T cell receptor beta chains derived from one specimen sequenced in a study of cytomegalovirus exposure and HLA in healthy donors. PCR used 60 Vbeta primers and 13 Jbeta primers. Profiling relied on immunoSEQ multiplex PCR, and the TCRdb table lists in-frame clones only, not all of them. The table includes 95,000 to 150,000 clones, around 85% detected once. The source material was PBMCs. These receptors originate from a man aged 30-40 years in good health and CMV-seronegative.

The DNA of the CDR3 is TGTGCCAGCCTACCCGGGACAGGAGGGAACATTCAGTACTTC. Amino acids: CASLPGTGGNIQYF. The rearrangement joins TRBV6-5 to TRBJ2-4; 8 bases match TRBD1. The CDR3 has 14 amino acids. V trimming: 8 bases; J trimming: 7 bases; junction bases outside the gene matches: 10. Per germline, CDR1 MNHEY and CDR2 SVGAGI.

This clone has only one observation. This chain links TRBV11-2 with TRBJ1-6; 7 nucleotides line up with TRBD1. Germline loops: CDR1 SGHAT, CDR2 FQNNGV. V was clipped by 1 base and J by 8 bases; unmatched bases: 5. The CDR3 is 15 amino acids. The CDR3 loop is CASSLVGQGDSPLHF. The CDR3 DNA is TGTGCCAGCAGCTTAGTAGGCCAGGGGGATTCACCCCTCCACTTT.

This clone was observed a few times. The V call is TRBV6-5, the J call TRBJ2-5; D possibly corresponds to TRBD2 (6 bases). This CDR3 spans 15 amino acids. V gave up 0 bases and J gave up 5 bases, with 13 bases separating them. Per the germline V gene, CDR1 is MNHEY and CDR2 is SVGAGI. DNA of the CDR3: TGTGCCAGCAGTTACTCGATGCGGGGTGGGGAGACCCAGTACTTC. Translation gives CASSYSMRGGETQYF.

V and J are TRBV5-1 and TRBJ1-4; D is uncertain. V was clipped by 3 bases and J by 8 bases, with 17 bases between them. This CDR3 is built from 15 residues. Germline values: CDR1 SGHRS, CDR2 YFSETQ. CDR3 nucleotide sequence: TGCGCCAGCAGCTCATGGGCTGGGTTTGGAGAAAAACTGTTTTTT. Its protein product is CASSSWAGFGEKLFF.

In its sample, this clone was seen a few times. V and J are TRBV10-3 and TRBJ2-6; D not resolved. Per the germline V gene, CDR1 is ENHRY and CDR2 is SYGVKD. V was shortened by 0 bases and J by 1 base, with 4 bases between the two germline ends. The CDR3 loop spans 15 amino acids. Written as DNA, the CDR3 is TGTGCCATCAGTGAGTCGAGGTCTGGGGCCAACGTCCTGACTTTC. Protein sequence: CAISESRSGANVLTF.

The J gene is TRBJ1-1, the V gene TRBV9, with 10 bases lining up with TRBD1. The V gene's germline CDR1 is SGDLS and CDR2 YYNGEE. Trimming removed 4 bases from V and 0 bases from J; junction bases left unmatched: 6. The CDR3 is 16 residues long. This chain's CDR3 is CASSPQTGGLNTEAFF. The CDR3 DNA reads TGTGCCAGCAGCCCTCAGACAGGGGGCCTGAACACTGAAGCTTTCTTT.

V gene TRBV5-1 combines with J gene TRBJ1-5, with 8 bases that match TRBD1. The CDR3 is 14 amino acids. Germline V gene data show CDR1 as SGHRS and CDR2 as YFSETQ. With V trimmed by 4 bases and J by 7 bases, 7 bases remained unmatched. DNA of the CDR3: TGCGCCAGCAGCCCGACAGGGGCTGACCAGCCCCAGCATTTT. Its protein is CASSPTGADQPQHF. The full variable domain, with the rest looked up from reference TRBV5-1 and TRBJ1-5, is KAGVTQTPRYLIKTRGQQVTLSCSPISGHRSVSWYQQTPGQGLQFLFEYFSETQRNKGNFPGRFSGRQFSNSRSEMNVSTLELGDSALYLCASSPTGADQPQHFGDGTRLSIL.

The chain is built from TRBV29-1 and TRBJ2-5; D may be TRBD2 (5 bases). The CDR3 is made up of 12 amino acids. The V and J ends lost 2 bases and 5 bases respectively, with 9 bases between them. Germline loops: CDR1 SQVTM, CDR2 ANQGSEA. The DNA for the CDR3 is TGCAGCGTTGAACTAGCACGGGAGACCCAGTACTTC. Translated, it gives CSVELARETQYF.

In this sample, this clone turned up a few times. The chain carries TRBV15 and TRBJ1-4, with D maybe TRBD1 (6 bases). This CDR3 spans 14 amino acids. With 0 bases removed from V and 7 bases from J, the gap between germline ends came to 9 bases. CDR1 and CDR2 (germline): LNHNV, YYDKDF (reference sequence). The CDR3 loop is CATSRESRGEKLFF. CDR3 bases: TGTGCCACCAGCAGAGAATCCAGGGGTGAAAAACTGTTTTTT.

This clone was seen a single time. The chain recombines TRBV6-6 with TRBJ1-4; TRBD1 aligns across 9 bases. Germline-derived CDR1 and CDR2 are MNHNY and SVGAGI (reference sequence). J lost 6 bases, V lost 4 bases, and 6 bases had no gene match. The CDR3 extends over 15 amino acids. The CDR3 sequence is CASSSPDRGYEKLFF. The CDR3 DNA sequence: TGTGCCAGCAGTTCCCCGGACAGGGGATATGAAAAACTGTTTTTT.

This CDR3 reads CASSFIADTDTQYF. Written as DNA, the CDR3 is TGTGCCAGCAGTTTTATAGCGGACACAGATACGCAGTATTTT. J is TRBJ2-3 and V is TRBV28; D perhaps matches TRBD2 (6 bases). This CDR3 spans 14 amino acids. V lost 3 bases, J lost 2 bases, and 9 bases lay in between. Per the germline V gene, CDR1 is MDHEN and CDR2 is SYDVKM.

As DNA, the CDR3 is TGTGCCAGCAGCTTTGGTCAGGGGCGCGACACTGAAGCTTTCTTT. It is translated as CASSFGQGRDTEAFF. The rearrangement links TRBV11-3 to TRBJ1-1; the D gene is possibly TRBD1 (6 bases). This CDR3 region has 15 residues. CDR1 SGHNT and CDR2 YENEEA come from the germline V gene. V shed 3 bases and J shed 3 bases, with 14 bases lying between them.

CDR3 loop: CSGVEGRGTEAFF. The CDR3 DNA reads as TGCAGCGGAGTGGAGGGGCGTGGCACTGAAGCTTTCTTT. The genes are TRBV29-1 and TRBJ1-1; D perhaps matches TRBD1 (5 bases). Trimming cost V 7 bases and J 4 bases, with 16 bases left between them. Looked up from germline, CDR1 is SQVTM and CDR2 is ANQGSEA. CDR3 length equals 13 residues.

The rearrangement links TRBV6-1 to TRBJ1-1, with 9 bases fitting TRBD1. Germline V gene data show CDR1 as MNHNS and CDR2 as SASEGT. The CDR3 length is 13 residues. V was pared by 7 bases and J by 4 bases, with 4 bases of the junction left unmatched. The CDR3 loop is CASNLGQGTEAFF. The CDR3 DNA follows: TGTGCCAGCAACCTGGGACAGGGCACTGAAGCTTTCTTT.

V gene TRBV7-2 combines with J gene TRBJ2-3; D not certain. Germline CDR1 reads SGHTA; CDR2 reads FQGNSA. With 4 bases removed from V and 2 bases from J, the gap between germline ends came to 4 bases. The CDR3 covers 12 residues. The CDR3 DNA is TGTGCCAGCAGCTCCAACACAGATACGCAGTATTTT. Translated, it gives CASSSNTDTQYF.

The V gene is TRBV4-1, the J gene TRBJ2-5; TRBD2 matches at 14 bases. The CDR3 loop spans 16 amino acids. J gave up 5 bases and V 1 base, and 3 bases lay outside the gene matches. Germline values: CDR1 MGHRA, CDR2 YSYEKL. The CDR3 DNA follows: TGCGCCAGCAGCCAAGCGACTAGCGGGGGGGTGGAGACCCAGTACTTC. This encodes CASSQATSGGVETQYF.

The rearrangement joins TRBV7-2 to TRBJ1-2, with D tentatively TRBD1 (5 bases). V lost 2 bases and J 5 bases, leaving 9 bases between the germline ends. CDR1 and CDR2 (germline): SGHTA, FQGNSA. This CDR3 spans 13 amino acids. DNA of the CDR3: TGTGCCAGCAGCTTACCCAGGGTTTATGGCTACACCTTC. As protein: CASSLPRVYGYTF.

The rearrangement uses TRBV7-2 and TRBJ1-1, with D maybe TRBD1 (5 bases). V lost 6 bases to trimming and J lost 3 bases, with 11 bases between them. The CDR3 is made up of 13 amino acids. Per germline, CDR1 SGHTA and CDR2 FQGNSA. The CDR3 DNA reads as TGTGCCAGCAGAGACAGCCGTCACACTGAAGCTTTCTTT. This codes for CASRDSRHTEAFF.